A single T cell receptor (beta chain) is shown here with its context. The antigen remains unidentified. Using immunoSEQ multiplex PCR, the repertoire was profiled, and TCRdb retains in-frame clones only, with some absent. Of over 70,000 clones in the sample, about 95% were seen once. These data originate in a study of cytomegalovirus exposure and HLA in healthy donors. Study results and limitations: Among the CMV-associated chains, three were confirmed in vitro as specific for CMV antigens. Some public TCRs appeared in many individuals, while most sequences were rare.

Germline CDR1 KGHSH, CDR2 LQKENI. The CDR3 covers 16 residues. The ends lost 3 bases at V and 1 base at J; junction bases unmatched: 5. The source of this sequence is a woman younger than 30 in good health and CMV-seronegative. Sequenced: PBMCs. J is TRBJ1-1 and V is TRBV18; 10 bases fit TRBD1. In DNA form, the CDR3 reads TGTGCCAGCTCACCTTACGGGACAGGGGCGAACACTGAAGCTTTCTTT. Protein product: CASSPYGTGANTEAFF.